This T cell receptor (beta chain) appears in the sequencing data of a study of patients and donors after allogeneic stem cell transplantation (dated by TCRdb to about 2020). This clonotype has more than one count but fewer than ten. It lacks a known antigen. No quality values exist for individual bases; no much larger clone is one base distant. Its CDR3 holds 14 amino acids, cysteine through phenylalanine. The only DNA kept is the CDR3, 42 bases in frame from the first base. The germline V and J ends show losses of 0 bases and 5 bases respectively, and no gene match explains 7 bases of the junction. The germline V gene (reference sequence) sets CDR1 to DFQATT and CDR2 to SNEGSKA. The library was built by means of RT-PCR. The instrument given in TCRdb is NextSeq 550. Using fastp at Q25 and MiXCR, TCRdb reprocessed the public reads and kept productive beta chains. Duplicate CDR3 protein sequences are folded into a single record with the most common DNA and genes. Here the sample has about 960,000 distinct CDR3 sequences; around 17% occur a single time. The top ten clones comprise 6% of the sample.

The TCR originated in a human donor who was either an allogeneic HSCT recipient or a stem cell or donor lymphocyte infusion donor (not recorded which). It is not recorded whose cells these are; they may come from a transplant donor. The rearranged chain carries TRBV20-1 and TRBJ2-7; 7 bases in the junction line up with TRBD2. Sequences were obtained from blood, either unsorted or a sorted T cell fraction (not recorded which). CDR3 sequence: CSARDSGGVNEQYF. The nucleotides read TGCAGTGCTAGAGATTCGGGAGGCGTCAACGAGCAGTACTTC.